A single sample is the source of the 12 T cell receptor beta chains below, sequenced in a study of cytomegalovirus exposure and HLA in healthy donors. The PCR made use of 60 Vbeta and 13 Jbeta primers. Some clones are missing from TCRdb's copy, which holds only in-frame ones; the method was immunoSEQ multiplex PCR. The sample records about 88,000 clones, about 90% being singletons. Sequencing input: PBMCs. These TCRs come from a man between 18 and 29 years old in good health and CMV-seronegative.

CDR3 DNA sequence: TGTGCCAGCAGCTTAGATCAGGGAATCGGGGAGCTGTTTTTT. This codes for CASSLDQGIGELFF. J is TRBJ2-2 and V is TRBV7-6; a possible D gene is TRBD1 (5 bases). Germline CDR1 reads SGHVS; CDR2 reads FNYEAQ. Between the trimmed V and J ends, which lost 1 base and 7 bases, there was a span of 10 bases. This CDR3 is built from 14 residues. Filled out from reference TRBV7-6 and TRBJ2-2, the complete variable domain reads GAGVSQSPRYKVTKRGQDVALRCDPISGHVSLYWYRQALGQGPEFLTYFNYEAQQDKSGLPNDRFSAERPEGSISTLTIQRTEQRDSAMYRCASSLDQGIGELFFGEGSRLTVL.

The rearrangement joins TRBV28 to TRBJ2-7; 9 bases fit TRBD1. Losses at the gene ends were 3 bases for V and 5 bases for J; bases not matched to a gene: 8. The CDR3 consists of 15 residues. Per germline, CDR1 MDHEN and CDR2 SYDVKM. CDR3 region: CASSFQDRGHNEQYF. Written as DNA, the CDR3 is TGTGCCAGCAGTTTCCAGGACAGGGGTCACAACGAGCAGTACTTC.

The chain links TRBV7-8 to TRBJ1-5; TRBD1 matches 10 bases. Unmatched junction bases numbered 6, after V lost 3 bases and J lost 1 base. The CDR3 loop spans 17 amino acids. Germline V gene lookup returns CDR1 SGHVS and CDR2 FQNEAQ. For the CDR3, the DNA is TGTGCCAGCAGCTTCGGGGGACAGGGGTTAAGCAATCAGCCCCAGCATTTT. Its protein is CASSFGGQGLSNQPQHF. Filled out from reference TRBV7-8 and TRBJ1-5, the complete variable domain reads GAGVSQSPRYKVAKRGQDVALRCDPISGHVSLFWYQQALGQGPEFLTYFQNEAQLDKSGLPSDRFFAERPEGSVSTLKIQRTQQEDSAVYLCASSFGGQGLSNQPQHFGDGTRLSIL.

The chain employs TRBV5-4 and TRBJ2-7; 12 bases are shared with TRBD2. The germline V gene has CDR1 SGHNT and CDR2 YYREEE (reference sequence). Trimming removed 2 bases from V and 6 bases from J; junction bases left unmatched: 12. The CDR3 covers 17 residues. The CDR3 sequence: CASSFLLAGGLGSEQYF. The CDR3 coding sequence is TGTGCCAGCAGCTTCCTACTAGCGGGAGGCCTAGGCAGCGAGCAGTACTTC.

V is TRBV7-2 and J is TRBJ2-3, with TRBD1 matching 9 bases. This CDR3 contains 14 residues. Germline trimming cut 5 bases from V and 6 bases from J; bases unmatched to any gene: 6. CDR1 and CDR2 from the germline V gene are SGHTA and FQGNSA. CDR3 sequence: CASSQGQGPDTQYF. In DNA, the CDR3 is TGTGCCAGCAGCCAGGGACAGGGACCCGATACGCAGTATTTT. The full variable domain, in which reference TRBV7-2 and TRBJ2-3 provide the parts outside the CDR3, is GAGVSQSPSNKVTEKGKDVELRCDPISGHTALYWYRQSLGQGLEFLIYFQGNSAPDKSGLPSDRFSAERTGGSVSTLTIQRTQQEDSAVYLCASSQGQGPDTQYFGPGTRLTVL.

This clone appeared a single time. This chain joins TRBV4-1 and TRBJ2-3; 11 nucleotides align to TRBD2. V was clipped by 6 bases and J by 3 bases; unmatched bases: 8. The V gene's germline CDR1 is MGHRA and CDR2 YSYEKL. CDR3 size: 16 residues. CDR3 bases: TGCGCCAGCAGTCGCACTAGCGGGAGTTCGACAGATACGCAGTATTTT. Translation: CASSRTSGSSTDTQYF.

The chain has TRBV5-6 and TRBJ2-2; maybe TRBD1 (6 bases). The germline V gene encodes CDR1 SGHDT and CDR2 YYEEEE. There are 15 residues in the CDR3. V lost 4 bases, J lost 4 bases, and 14 bases lay in between. The CDR3 nucleotides are TGTGCCAGCAGCCGCCAGGGGAGTCCCACCGGGGAGCTGTTTTTT. Translation gives CASSRQGSPTGELFF.

This sequence joins TRBV27 and TRBJ2-7; TRBD2 agrees at 9 bases. The CDR3 is 15 amino acids. V gave up 5 bases and J gave up 8 bases; unmatched junction bases: 13. CDR1 is MNHEY, CDR2 SMNVEV, per germline (reference sequence). The CDR3 loop reads CASSRNLAGRSQQYF. The CDR3 DNA sequence: TGTGCCAGCAGTCGTAACCTAGCGGGGAGAAGTCAGCAGTACTTC.

The V call is TRBV7-2, the J call TRBJ2-7; D remains ambiguous. From germline, CDR1 is SGHTA and CDR2 FQGNSA. The CDR3 runs 12 residues. Trimming removed 1 base from V and 7 bases from J, with 8 bases in between. CDR3 loop: CASSLGGAEQYF. CDR3 nucleotide sequence: TGTGCCAGCAGCTTAGGAGGTGCTGAGCAGTACTTC. Looking up the rest from reference TRBV7-2 and TRBJ2-7 gives the full variable domain: GAGVSQSPSNKVTEKGKDVELRCDPISGHTALYWYRQSLGQGLEFLIYFQGNSAPDKSGLPSDRFSAERTGGSVSTLTIQRTQQEDSAVYLCASSLGGAEQYFGPGTRLTVT.

V is TRBV11-2 and J is TRBJ2-1, with a tentative D call TRBD2 (5 bases). CDR1 and CDR2 (germline): SGHAT, FQNNGV. The CDR3 is made up of 15 amino acids. Trimming took off 4 bases at V and 0 bases at J, with 10 bases between the two ends. CDR3 sequence (DNA): TGTGCCAGCAGCTCCCAGCGGAACTCCTACAATGAGCAGTTCTTC. Protein sequence: CASSSQRNSYNEQFF.

V is TRBV11-3 and J is TRBJ2-2, with 7 bases lining up with TRBD2. This CDR3 has 16 amino acids. Germline V lookup: CDR1 SGHNT, CDR2 YENEEA. V lost 3 bases, J lost 1 base, and 5 bases stayed unmatched. CDR3: CASSFYSGVNTGELFF. In DNA, the CDR3 is TGTGCCAGCAGCTTCTACAGCGGGGTGAACACCGGGGAGCTGTTTTTT.

The CDR3 reads CASRPGVQETEAFF. The CDR3 DNA reads TGCGCCAGCAGACCAGGGGTTCAGGAGACTGAAGCTTTCTTT. The chain employs TRBV5-1 and TRBJ1-1, with D possibly matching TRBD1 (6 bases). Trimming shortened V by 5 bases and J by 5 bases, and 16 bases separated the two germline ends. Germline CDR1 reads SGHRS; CDR2 reads YFSETQ. The CDR3 length is 14 residues.